The present T cell receptor (beta chain) was sequenced within a study of blood T cell repertoires in COVID-19. Study-level background: From the United States, Italy and Spain came samples of acute and convalescent COVID-19. PBMCs, B-cell-depleted T cells, or T cells provided the cDNA or gDNA that made up the material.

In the source study's methods: Nucleated cell counts were estimated from reference gene primer amplification. Only in-frame clones appear in the TCRdb table, and some are missing; sequencing was by immunoSEQ multiplex PCR. For V, J and clone size, that table is used; D and trimming come from the DNA. Of approximately 70,000 clones listed, 79% are singletons. This CDR3 has 15 amino acids. Trimming stripped 3 bases from V and 2 bases from J, with 10 bases between. Germline assignment: CDR1 SGHDN and CDR2 FVKESK. This clone has only a few counts. The V and J genes are TRBV14 and TRBJ2-2, with D possibly TRBD2 on 6 matching bases. The sequenced sample consisted of peripheral blood. The sequence derives from a man between 60 and 75 years old with active or convalescent COVID-19. The DNA for the CDR3 is TGTGCCAGCAGCCAGAGGCGGGGAAACACCGGGGAGCTGTTTTTT. Amino acid sequence: CASSQRRGNTGELFF.